Listed here are 9 T cell receptor beta chains from one sample, sequenced in a study of spatial heterogeneity in lung cancer. Time point described: sample taken at primary tumor resection. Unsorted whole RNA of tumor, nontumor lung or frozen PBMC was sequenced. One entry per CDR3 protein results from TCRdb running MiXCR on the 5' RACE reads. Altogether about 95,000 distinct CDR3 sequences are present, approximately 8.5% being singletons, with the ten largest covering 6.5% to 8.5%. Sequenced here: PBMCs, sampled at surgery. These receptor sequences come from a male donor with early-stage non-small cell lung cancer.

This clonotype was seen a few times. The chain carries TRBV10-3 and TRBJ2-3, with 7 bases matching TRBD1. CDR1 and CDR2 from the germline V gene are ENHRY and SYGVKD. Trimming removed 1 base from V and 11 bases from J; junction bases left unmatched: 6. The CDR3 contains 13 residues. CDR3 sequence reads: CAISEWDSNVQYF. CDR3 bases: TGTGCCATCAGTGAGTGGGACAGTAATGTGCAGTATTTT.

This clonotype was seen at least ten times. The rearrangement links TRBV28 to TRBJ1-2; D is unresolved. The CDR3 is made up of 14 amino acids. Germline values: CDR1 MDHEN, CDR2 SYDVKM. Trimming removed 1 base at V and 4 bases at J, with 10 bases between. CDR3 sequence: CASSLSSGAYGYTF. The CDR3 nucleotides read TGTGCCAGCAGTTTATCATCAGGAGCCTATGGCTACACCTTC.

J is TRBJ2-3 and V is TRBV10-1; 15 bases are a match to TRBD2. J gave up 3 bases and V 8 bases, and 6 bases lay outside the gene matches. The CDR3 covers 16 residues. Germline V CDR1 and CDR2: WNHNN, SYGVQD (reference sequence). CDR3 sequence: CASGGLAGGATDTQYF. CDR3 DNA sequence: TGCGCCAGCGGGGGACTAGCGGGAGGAGCGACAGATACGCAGTATTTT.

This clonotype has a count of ten or more. The CDR3 protein is CSAGGGREQYF. The CDR3 region has the DNA TGCAGCGCAGGTGGGGGCAGAGAGCAGTACTTC. The chain has TRBV29-1 and TRBJ2-7; perhaps TRBD1 as D (6 bases). Trimming removed 7 bases at V and 7 bases at J, with 14 bases between. CDR1 and CDR2 (germline): SQVTM, ANQGSEA. CDR3 length equals 11 residues.

Many counts were recorded for this clonotype. The rearrangement links TRBV19 to TRBJ1-4, with TRBD1 as a possible D gene (5 bases). The germline gives CDR1 LNHDA, CDR2 SQIVND (reference sequence). Trimming left V 7 bases short and J 5 bases short, with 17 bases between. CDR3 length: 15 amino acids. CDR3 bases: TGTGCCAGTACCGCGAGCGGGGCGGGAAATGAAAAACTGTTTTTT. Translation gives CASTASGAGNEKLFF.

The chain links TRBV24-1 to TRBJ2-1, with D possibly being TRBD1 or TRBD2 (5 bases each). CDR1 is KGHDR and CDR2 is SFDVKD in the germline V gene. There are 16 residues in the CDR3. Trimming took off 4 bases at V and 5 bases at J, with 17 bases between the two ends. The CDR3 loop reads CATSDPGTAFDNEQFF. In nucleotides, the CDR3 is TGTGCCACCAGTGACCCGGGGACGGCTTTCGACAATGAGCAGTTCTTC.

This clonotype was seen at least ten times. The V call is TRBV29-1, the J call TRBJ2-5; D not certain. Germline V gene lookup returns CDR1 SQVTM and CDR2 ANQGSEA. The CDR3 length is 10 residues. V lost 5 bases, J lost 2 bases, and 3 bases lay in between. Here the CDR3 DNA reads TGCAGCGTTACACAAGAGACCCAGTACTTC. It yields the protein CSVTQETQYF.

This clonotype has a count of ten or more. The gene calls are TRBV9 and TRBJ2-3, with 10 bases lining up with TRBD2. Germline V CDR1 and CDR2: SGDLS, YYNGEE. V gave up 3 bases and J gave up 0 bases; unmatched junction bases: 4. The length of the CDR3 is 16 residues. The CDR3 DNA sequence: TGTGCCAGCAGCGAAGCGGGGGGGCAGAGCACAGATACGCAGTATTTT. It yields the protein CASSEAGGQSTDTQYF.

This clonotype has a count of ten or more. The chain couples TRBV19 to TRBJ1-5; TRBD1 matches at 10 bases. CDR1 LNHDA and CDR2 SQIVND come from the germline V gene (reference sequence). The CDR3 covers 18 residues. V was clipped by 4 bases and J by 1 base; unmatched bases: 10. In DNA, the CDR3 is TGTGCCAGTAGTAATCCGGGACAGGGGATATTCAGCAATCAGCCCCAGCATTTT. As protein: CASSNPGQGIFSNQPQHF.